This T cell receptor (beta chain) stems from a study of shared clonotypes between healthy human individuals. Study-wide results and caveats: Generation of non-shared clonotypes was less probable than generation of clonotypes shared by all four donors.

Only in-frame clones appear in the TCRdb table, and some are missing; sequencing was by immunoSEQ multiplex PCR. In the table there are around 750,000 clones, roughly 70% of which are singletons. Details on this clone: Its target is unknown.

The healthy adult donors were HIV-negative and reported no recent acute infections or vaccinations. Trimming removed 5 bases at V and 0 bases at J, with 5 bases between. Germline lookup yields CDR1 SGDLS and CDR2 YYNGEE. This CDR3 region has 12 residues. The clonotype was recovered from a woman aged 30 to 39 in good health. This chain connects TRBV9 to TRBJ1-1; D ambiguous. Sequencing used memory CD4+ T cells sorted from blood. The subset was: CD45RA-negative fraction. In nucleotides, the CDR3 is TGTGCCAGCAGTCCCCTGAACACTGAAGCTTTCTTT. As protein: CASSPLNTEAFF.